This T cell receptor (beta chain) was profiled in a study of shared clonotypes between healthy human individuals. Turning to the study itself: There were three CD4 naive, three CD4 memory, two CD8 naive and one CD8 memory plates per donor.

In germline, CDR1 is SGDLS, CDR2 YYNGEE. Trimming left V 5 bases short and J 2 bases short, with 16 bases between. This CDR3 spans 15 amino acids. On this clone: What it binds is not known.

Study-level findings and limits: When compared with the clonotypes that were shared by all four sorted-subset donors, the non-shared clonotypes turned out to have lower generation probabilities.

The input for sorted-subset replicate PCRs was 200 to 250 ng DNA, around 27,000 T cell genomes. Repertoires were generated with immunoSEQ multiplex PCR, while TCRdb's copy carries only in-frame clones and drops some. This sample yields roughly 640,000 clones, of which almost 97% are seen a single time; around 0.06% belongs to the top ten. Sequenced: naive CD4+ T cells sorted from blood. As for subset: CD45RA+ positively selected. This chain joins TRBV9 and TRBJ1-2; D is uncertain. The clonotype was recovered from a woman in her twenties or thirties in good health. CDR3 residues: CASRDMSRANYGYTF. The CDR3 DNA sequence: TGTGCCAGCAGGGATATGAGTAGGGCAAACTATGGCTACACCTTC.